Each of the 23 T cell receptor beta chains below was sequenced from the same sample in a study of spatial heterogeneity in lung cancer. TCRdb redid the calling of the 5' RACE reads with MiXCR, one entry per CDR3 protein. This table has 1,400 or so distinct CDR3 sequences, around 6.3% appearing once. Time point noted: sample taken at primary tumor resection. This specimen was normal lung tissue next to the tumor, taken at surgery. These receptors were obtained from a male donor with early-stage non-small cell lung cancer.

Sample share makes this clonotype medium-sized. The chain carries TRBV30 and TRBJ2-2; D is perhaps TRBD1 (6 bases). CDR3 length: 14 amino acids. V was shortened by 6 bases and J by 1 base, with 12 bases between the two germline ends. Germline V gene data show CDR1 as GTSNPN and CDR2 as SVGIG (reference sequence). The CDR3 DNA reads TGTGCCTGTACCTCGACAGGGAACACCGGGGAGCTGTTTTTT. Protein product: CACTSTGNTGELFF.

This clonotype counts as medium-sized (0.01 to 0.1%). V is TRBV4-3 and J is TRBJ1-2; TRBD1 matches 7 bases. V gave up 0 bases and J gave up 8 bases; unmatched junction bases: 12. The CDR3 extends over 16 amino acids. Per the germline V gene, CDR1 is LGHNA and CDR2 is YSLEER. CDR3 in DNA: TGCGCCAGCAGCCAAGATTTTGTCAGGGGGTCGAGCGGCTACACCTTC. Translation: CASSQDFVRGSSGYTF.

By sample fraction, this clonotype is medium-sized. The chain links TRBV7-2 to TRBJ2-3; TRBD2 might be the D (7 bases). CDR1 SGHTA and CDR2 FQGNSA come from the germline V gene. This CDR3 region has 15 residues. The V gene lost 1 base and the J gene lost 5 bases, with 13 bases spanning the gap. CDR3 coding DNA: TGTGCCAGCAGCTTAGTGGCGGGGGCCCAAGATACGCAGTATTTT. Translated, it gives CASSLVAGAQDTQYF.

This clonotype counts as medium-sized. The rearrangement links TRBV12-3 or TRBV12-4 to TRBJ2-2; possibly TRBD1 for D (6 bases). With 6 bases removed from V and 4 bases from J, the gap between germline ends came to 21 bases. The CDR3 runs 17 residues. Here the CDR3 reads CASSPNLGQGTTGELFF. In DNA, the CDR3 is TGTGCCAGCAGCCCTAATTTGGGGCAGGGGACCACCGGGGAGCTGTTTTTT.

V and J are TRBV25-1 and TRBJ2-7; 7 bases map to TRBD1. Germline V gene lookup returns CDR1 MGHDK and CDR2 SYGVNS. This CDR3 has 15 amino acids. V was clipped by 6 bases and J by 3 bases; unmatched bases: 11. The CDR3 sequence: CASRLQGDRYYEQYF. For the CDR3, the DNA is TGTGCCAGCAGACTTCAAGGGGACAGATACTACGAGCAGTACTTC.

By share, this clonotype counts as large. This rearrangement joins TRBV7-8 to TRBJ1-1; the D is unclear. The CDR3 totals 13 residues. Germline V gives CDR1 SGHVS, CDR2 FQNEAQ. V was clipped by 4 bases and J by 2 bases, with 8 bases between them. CDR3 DNA: TGTGCCAGCAGCTGGCCAGAAAACACTGAAGCTTTCTTT. Translating it yields CASSWPENTEAFF.

This clonotype was observed many times. This rearrangement joins TRBV20-1 to TRBJ1-3; D might be TRBD1 (6 bases). Trimming cost V 5 bases and J 0 bases, with 11 bases left between them. CDR3 length: 14 residues. The germline V gene has CDR1 DFQATT and CDR2 SNEGSKA (reference sequence). CDR3: CSAPDRSSGNTIYF. CDR3 sequence (DNA): TGCAGTGCTCCTGACAGGAGCTCTGGAAACACCATATATTTT.

Sample share makes this clonotype medium-sized. The genes are TRBV20-1 and TRBJ2-7; 7 nucleotides line up with TRBD1. The CDR3 has 14 residues. Germline V gives CDR1 DFQATT, CDR2 SNEGSKA (reference sequence). Losses at the gene ends were 4 bases for V and 1 base for J; bases not matched to a gene: 7. The CDR3 loop reads CSATRQGRSYEQYF. CDR3 nucleotides: TGCAGTGCTACCAGACAGGGACGGTCCTACGAGCAGTACTTC.

By share, this clonotype ranks as medium-sized (0.01 to 0.1%). The chain joins TRBV6-1 to TRBJ2-7, with 10 nucleotides matching TRBD2. Unmatched junction bases numbered 14, after V lost 7 bases and J lost 5 bases. Per germline, CDR1 MNHNS and CDR2 SASEGT. This CDR3 is built from 16 residues. In DNA form, the CDR3 reads TGTGCCAGCACCCCGGGACCGGGACTAGCGAAAAACGAGCAGTACTTC. Amino acids: CASTPGPGLAKNEQYF.

This clonotype counts as medium-sized. The genes are TRBV2 and TRBJ2-4; TRBD1 is a possible D gene (7 bases). Germline values: CDR1 SNHLY, CDR2 FYNNEI. The CDR3 is 13 amino acids. Trimming cost V 3 bases and J 10 bases, with 13 bases left between them. For the CDR3, the DNA is TGTGCCAGCAGTGAGGAGGGGGCGGGGATTCAGTACTTC. Translating it yields CASSEEGAGIQYF. Full variable domain (outside the CDR3, taken from reference TRBV2 and TRBJ2-4): EPEVTQTPSHQVTQMGQEVILRCVPISNHLYFYWYRQILGQKVEFLVSFYNNEISEKSEIFDDQFSVERPDGSNFTLKIRSTKLEDSAMYFCASSEEGAGIQYFGAGTRLSVL.

Sample share makes this clonotype large (0.1 to 1%). This rearrangement joins TRBV28 to TRBJ2-2, with a weak D call TRBD2 (5 bases). Germline assignment: CDR1 MDHEN and CDR2 SYDVKM. The CDR3 is 16 amino acids. The V and J ends lost 6 bases and 6 bases respectively, with 20 bases between them. CDR3 DNA: TGTGCCAGCAGCCCCCCTTTGAGAACGGGGTCCGGGGAGCTGTTTTTT. This encodes CASSPPLRTGSGELFF.

This clonotype is medium-sized by share. The J gene is TRBJ1-1, the V gene TRBV27, with D possibly matching TRBD1 (5 bases). V gave up 2 bases and J gave up 3 bases, with 7 bases separating them. CDR1 and CDR2 from the germline V gene are MNHEY and SMNVEV (reference sequence). CDR3 size: 13 residues. The chain's CDR3 is CASSLKGDTEAFF. CDR3 DNA sequence: TGTGCCAGCAGTTTAAAAGGGGACACTGAAGCTTTCTTT.

This clonotype was observed at least ten times. The rearrangement uses TRBV29-1 and TRBJ1-2; 10 bases line up with TRBD1. Germline V lookup: CDR1 SQVTM, CDR2 ANQGSEA. The V and J ends lost 8 bases and 0 bases, in that order; junction bases with no gene match: 9. The CDR3 contains 15 residues. The CDR3 nucleotides read TGCAGCTTCCGACAGGGGGCTTCCTCTAACTATGGCTACACCTTC. It is translated as CSFRQGASSNYGYTF.

This clonotype was observed many times. The rearrangement links TRBV29-1 to TRBJ1-5; D might be TRBD1 (6 bases). Germline-derived CDR1 and CDR2 are SQVTM and ANQGSEA. This CDR3 spans 15 amino acids. The germline V and J ends were trimmed by 4 bases and 2 bases, with 15 bases remaining between them. The CDR3 reads CSVVVRGGGNQPQHF. The CDR3 coding sequence is TGCAGCGTTGTCGTCAGGGGAGGGGGCAATCAGCCCCAGCATTTT.

This clonotype qualifies as medium-sized (0.01 to 0.1%). The chain employs TRBV28 and TRBJ2-7; 10 bases agree with TRBD1. CDR1 is MDHEN and CDR2 is SYDVKM in the germline V gene. This CDR3 is 15 amino acids long. The V segment lost 5 bases and the J segment 4 bases; nucleotides outside the gene matches: 8. CDR3 loop: CASSEDRGGLYEQYF. In DNA form, the CDR3 reads TGTGCCAGCAGTGAGGACAGGGGGGGGTTGTACGAGCAGTACTTC.

This clonotype qualifies as large. The gene calls are TRBV12-3 or TRBV12-4 and TRBJ2-1; D perhaps matches TRBD2 (7 bases). V shed 7 bases and J shed 4 bases, with 17 bases lying between them. CDR3 length: 15 residues. DNA of the CDR3: TGTGCCAGCACGGTGGGGGGGGCCCTTTACAATGAGCAGTTCTTC. Translating it yields CASTVGGALYNEQFF.

Within the sample, this clonotype is medium-sized. The chain is built from TRBV7-2 and TRBJ2-2, with no clear D. Germline V gene sequence: CDR1 SGHTA, CDR2 FQGNSA. The CDR3 extends over 12 amino acids. V lost 5 bases to trimming and J lost 3 bases, with 4 bases between them. CDR3 residues: CASSLDTGELFF. The CDR3 nucleotides are TGTGCCAGCAGCCTCGACACCGGGGAGCTGTTTTTT. Looking up the rest from reference TRBV7-2 and TRBJ2-2 gives the full variable domain: GAGVSQSPSNKVTEKGKDVELRCDPISGHTALYWYRQSLGQGLEFLIYFQGNSAPDKSGLPSDRFSAERTGGSVSTLTIQRTQQEDSAVYLCASSLDTGELFFGEGSRLTVL.

This clonotype is medium-sized (0.01 to 0.1%) within its sample. The V call is TRBV28, the J call TRBJ1-4; the D gene is possibly TRBD1 (5 bases). Germline CDR1 is MDHEN and CDR2 is SYDVKM. The CDR3 sequence is 14 residues long. Trimming removed 6 bases at V and 8 bases at J, with 16 bases between. The CDR3 reads CASRVGEGREKLFF. Here the CDR3 DNA reads TGTGCCAGCAGAGTTGGGGAGGGGAGGGAAAAACTGTTTTTT.

The chain combines TRBV28 with TRBJ1-2; D not certain. Trimming left V 2 bases short and J 8 bases short, with 15 bases between. The CDR3 is 14 residues long. Germline V gene sequence: CDR1 MDHEN, CDR2 SYDVKM. The CDR3 bases are TGTGCCAGCAGTTTAGAAAACATCGCAGGAGGCTACACCTTC. Protein sequence: CASSLENIAGGYTF.

By share of the sample, this clonotype is medium-sized (0.01 to 0.1%). The CDR3 sequence: CASSPRGGGHYEQYF. CDR3 coding DNA: TGTGCCAGCAGCCCCCGGGGCGGGGGGCACTACGAGCAGTACTTC. This chain connects TRBV4-2 to TRBJ2-7; 8 positions agree with TRBD2. The CDR3 consists of 15 residues. CDR1 and CDR2 (germline): LGHNA, YNFKEQ. J lost 3 bases, V lost 4 bases, and 8 bases had no gene match.

By share, this clonotype ranks as medium-sized (0.01 to 0.1%). J is TRBJ2-7 and V is TRBV28; 15 nucleotides match TRBD2. The junction had 3 bases not matched to a gene; V was cut back by 5 bases and J by 1 base. Germline V gene sequence: CDR1 MDHEN, CDR2 SYDVKM. The CDR3 extends over 16 amino acids. The CDR3 DNA sequence: TGTGCCAGCAGTCCTGGACTAGCGGGAGGGTCCTACGAGCAGTACTTC. Translated: CASSPGLAGGSYEQYF.

By frequency in the sample, this clonotype is medium-sized. The rearrangement uses TRBV27 and TRBJ1-2, with D maybe TRBD1 (5 bases). Germline loops: CDR1 MNHEY, CDR2 SMNVEV (reference sequence). The V and J ends lost 4 bases and 10 bases respectively, with 16 bases between them. The CDR3 is 13 amino acids. CDR3: CASSSHPDTAYTF. As DNA, the CDR3 is TGTGCCAGCAGTTCCCACCCGGACACGGCCTACACCTTC.

This clonotype rates as medium-sized. This chain links TRBV4-1 with TRBJ1-5, with D perhaps TRBD1 (6 bases). The V and J ends lost 1 base and 2 bases respectively, with 9 bases between them. Germline CDR1 is MGHRA and CDR2 is YSYEKL. CDR3 size: 15 residues. CDR3 sequence reads: CASSQVYRGNQPQHF. In DNA, the CDR3 is TGCGCCAGCAGCCAAGTTTACAGGGGCAATCAGCCCCAGCATTTT.